The next 9 T cell receptor beta chains were all read from a single sample in a study of graft-versus-host responses after intestinal transplantation. Sequencing was performed with immunoSEQ multiplex PCR; in TCRdb, only in-frame clones are kept and a portion is missing. This table holds roughly 15,000 clones, approximately 40% found once. The sequenced sample was alloreactive CD4+ T cells from a mixed lymphocyte reaction culture, obtained before intestinal transplant. Documented subset: CFSE-low proliferating T cells sorted from roughly six-day pre-transplant mixed lymphocyte reaction (GvH or HvG direction). These receptors all come from a human patient who received an intestinal transplant.

The chain employs TRBV5-1 and TRBJ2-6, with a weak D call TRBD2 (6 bases). CDR3 length: 17 residues. Deletions cut 3 bases from V and 4 bases from J, with 17 bases between. Germline V gene sequence: CDR1 SGHRS, CDR2 YFSETQ. CDR3 residues: CASSSSLGGSGANVLTF. In DNA, the CDR3 is TGCGCCAGCAGCTCTTCTCTCGGGGGATCCGGGGCCAACGTCCTGACTTTC.

The V and J genes are TRBV7-9 and TRBJ1-6; weak D call: TRBD1 (5 bases). Germline assignment: CDR1 SEHNR and CDR2 FQNEAQ (reference sequence). V lost 2 bases and J 9 bases, leaving 8 bases between the germline ends. The CDR3 sequence is 13 residues long. Written as DNA, the CDR3 is TGTGCCAGCAGCTTAACAGGAAGTTCACCCCTCCACTTT. Translation gives CASSLTGSSPLHF. Together with reference TRBV7-9 and TRBJ1-6, the CDR3 gives the full variable domain: DTGVSQNPRHKITKRGQNVTFRCDPISEHNRLYWYRQTLGQGPEFLTYFQNEAQLEKSRLLSDRFSAERPKGSFSTLEIQRTEQGDSAMYLCASSLTGSSPLHFGNGTRLTVT.

V usage is TRBV5-1 and J usage is TRBJ2-1; D unresolved. The CDR3 runs 13 residues. Germline CDR1 SGHRS, CDR2 YFSETQ. V was trimmed by 4 bases and J by 6 bases, leaving 11 bases between them. The CDR3 region has the DNA TGCGCCAGCAGCCCCTCGAACAGCAATGAGCAGTTCTTC. Its protein is CASSPSNSNEQFF.

The V and J genes are TRBV7-2 and TRBJ2-7, with D unclear. This CDR3 contains 13 residues. Trimming took 5 bases from V and 0 from J, leaving 8 bases between them. Germline V lookup: CDR1 SGHTA, CDR2 FQGNSA. This CDR3 reads CASSPPSSYEQYF. The CDR3 DNA is TGTGCCAGCAGCCCCCCGAGCTCCTACGAGCAGTACTTC.

This clone was picked up a small number of times. The chain couples TRBV6-5 to TRBJ2-7; 10 nucleotides match TRBD1. CDR3 length: 14 residues. J gave up 1 base and V 5 bases, and 2 bases lay outside the gene matches. CDR1 is MNHEY and CDR2 is SVGAGI in the germline V gene. CDR3 bases: TGTGCCAGCAGTGCGGGACAGGGGTCCTACGAGCAGTACTTC. This sequence encodes CASSAGQGSYEQYF.

This clone occurred a few times. The chain employs TRBV11-2 and TRBJ1-4, with D maybe TRBD1 (5 bases). This CDR3 has 15 residues. Germline CDR1 reads SGHAT; CDR2 reads FQNNGV. Trimming shortened V by 5 bases and J by 8 bases, and 18 bases separated the two germline ends. The CDR3 loop is CASSRLGDFNEKLFF. As DNA, the CDR3 is TGTGCCAGCAGCCGCCTCGGGGACTTCAACGAAAAACTGTTTTTT.

The V and J genes are TRBV4-3 and TRBJ1-2, with a tentative D call TRBD1 (6 bases). The CDR3 extends over 14 amino acids. Trimming left V 4 bases short and J 3 bases short, with 12 bases between. The germline gives CDR1 LGHNA, CDR2 YSLEER. The DNA for the CDR3 is TGCGCCAGCAGCCCCGGTGGGGGCCACTATGGCTACACCTTC. Translation gives CASSPGGGHYGYTF.

The chain employs TRBV5-1 and TRBJ1-1; the D gene is possibly TRBD1 (6 bases). This CDR3 is built from 14 residues. CDR1 and CDR2 (germline): SGHRS, YFSETQ. Trimming removed 0 bases at V and 4 bases at J, with 10 bases between. The CDR3 sequence is CASSLGQASTEAFF. The CDR3 bases are TGCGCCAGCAGCTTGGGACAGGCGAGCACTGAAGCTTTCTTT. The full variable domain, completed using reference TRBV5-1 and TRBJ1-1, is KAGVTQTPRYLIKTRGQQVTLSCSPISGHRSVSWYQQTPGQGLQFLFEYFSETQRNKGNFPGRFSGRQFSNSRSEMNVSTLELGDSALYLCASSLGQASTEAFFGQGTRLTVV.

The chain recombines TRBV6-6 with TRBJ1-4; 9 nucleotides match TRBD1. The CDR3 runs 15 residues. The V and J ends lost 6 bases and 6 bases, in that order; junction bases with no gene match: 8. The V gene's germline CDR1 is MNHNY and CDR2 SVGAGI (reference sequence). The CDR3: CASRLPGQGHEKLFF. The DNA for the CDR3 is TGTGCCAGCAGACTGCCGGGACAGGGTCATGAAAAACTGTTTTTT.